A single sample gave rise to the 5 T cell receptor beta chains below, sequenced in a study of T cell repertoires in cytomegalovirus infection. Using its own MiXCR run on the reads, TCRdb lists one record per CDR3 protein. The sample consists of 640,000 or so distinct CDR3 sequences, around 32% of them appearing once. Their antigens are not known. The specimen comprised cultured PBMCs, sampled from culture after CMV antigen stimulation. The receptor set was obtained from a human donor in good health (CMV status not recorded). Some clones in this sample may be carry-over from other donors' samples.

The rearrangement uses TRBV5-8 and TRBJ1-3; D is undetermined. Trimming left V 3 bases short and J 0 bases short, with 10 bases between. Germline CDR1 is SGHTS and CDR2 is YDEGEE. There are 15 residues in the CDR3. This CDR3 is CASSSLRGSGNTIYF. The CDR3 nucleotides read TGTGCCAGCAGCTCTCTCCGGGGCTCTGGAAACACCATATATTTT.

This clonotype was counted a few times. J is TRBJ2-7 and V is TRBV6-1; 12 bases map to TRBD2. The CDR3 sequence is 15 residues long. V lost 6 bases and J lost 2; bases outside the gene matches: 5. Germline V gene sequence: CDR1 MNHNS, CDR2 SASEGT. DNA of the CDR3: TGTGCCAGCAGGGAGGGACTAGCGGGCGCCTACGAGCAGTACTTC. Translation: CASREGLAGAYEQYF.

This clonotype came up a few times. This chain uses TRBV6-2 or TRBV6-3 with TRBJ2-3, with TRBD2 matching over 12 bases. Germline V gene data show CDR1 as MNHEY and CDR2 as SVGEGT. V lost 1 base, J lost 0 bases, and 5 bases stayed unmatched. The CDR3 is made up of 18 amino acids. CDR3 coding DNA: TGTGCCAGCAGTTACTTAACTAGCGGGGGGCGAAGCACAGATACGCAGTATTTT. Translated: CASSYLTSGGRSTDTQYF.

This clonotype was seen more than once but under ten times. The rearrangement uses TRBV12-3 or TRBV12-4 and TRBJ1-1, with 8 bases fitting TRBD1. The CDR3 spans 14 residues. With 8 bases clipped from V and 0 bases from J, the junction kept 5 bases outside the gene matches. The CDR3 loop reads CASGNRGMNTEAFF. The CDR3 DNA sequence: TGTGCCAGCGGAAACAGGGGGATGAACACTGAAGCTTTCTTT.

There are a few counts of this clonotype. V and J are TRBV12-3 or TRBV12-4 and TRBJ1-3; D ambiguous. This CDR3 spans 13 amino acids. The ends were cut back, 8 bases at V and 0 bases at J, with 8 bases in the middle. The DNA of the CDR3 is TGTGCCAGCGGGGATTTCTCTGGAAACACCATATATTTT. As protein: CASGDFSGNTIYF.